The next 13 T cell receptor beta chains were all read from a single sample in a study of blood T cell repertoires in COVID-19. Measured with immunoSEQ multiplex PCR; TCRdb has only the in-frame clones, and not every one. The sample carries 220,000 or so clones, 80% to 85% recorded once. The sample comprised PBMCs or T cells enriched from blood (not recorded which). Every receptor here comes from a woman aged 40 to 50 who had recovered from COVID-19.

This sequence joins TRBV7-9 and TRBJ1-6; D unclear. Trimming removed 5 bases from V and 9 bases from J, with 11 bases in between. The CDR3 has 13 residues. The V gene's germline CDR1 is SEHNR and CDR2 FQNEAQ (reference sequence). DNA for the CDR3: TGTGCCAGCAGCGCCCCGGTTGGTTCACCCCTCCACTTT. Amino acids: CASSAPVGSPLHF.

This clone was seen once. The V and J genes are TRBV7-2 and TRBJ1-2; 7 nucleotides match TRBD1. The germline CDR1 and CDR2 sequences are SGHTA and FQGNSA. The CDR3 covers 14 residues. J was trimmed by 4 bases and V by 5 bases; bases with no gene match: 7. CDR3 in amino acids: CASSHRDRPYGYTF. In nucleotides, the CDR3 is TGTGCCAGCAGCCACCGGGACAGACCCTATGGCTACACCTTC.

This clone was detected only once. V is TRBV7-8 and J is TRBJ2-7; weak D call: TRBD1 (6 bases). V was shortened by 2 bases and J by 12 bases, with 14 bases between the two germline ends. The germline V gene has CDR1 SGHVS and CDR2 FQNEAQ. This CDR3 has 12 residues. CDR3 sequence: CASSLRGSPLYF. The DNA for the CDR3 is TGTGCCAGCAGCTTAAGGGGGAGCCCACTGTACTTC.

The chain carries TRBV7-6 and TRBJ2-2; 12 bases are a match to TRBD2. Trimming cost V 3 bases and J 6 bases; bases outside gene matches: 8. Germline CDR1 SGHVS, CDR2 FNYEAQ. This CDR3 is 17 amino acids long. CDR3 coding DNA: TGTGCCAGCAGCTTTTCTCCTAGCGGGAGGGCCTCCGGGGAGCTGTTTTTT. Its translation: CASSFSPSGRASGELFF.

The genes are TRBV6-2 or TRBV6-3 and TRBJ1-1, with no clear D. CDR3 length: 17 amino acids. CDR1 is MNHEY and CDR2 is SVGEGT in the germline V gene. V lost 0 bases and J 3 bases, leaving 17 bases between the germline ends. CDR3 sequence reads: CASSYSPGTVWDTEAFF. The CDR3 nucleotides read TGTGCCAGCAGTTACTCTCCGGGAACGGTATGGGACACTGAAGCTTTCTTT.

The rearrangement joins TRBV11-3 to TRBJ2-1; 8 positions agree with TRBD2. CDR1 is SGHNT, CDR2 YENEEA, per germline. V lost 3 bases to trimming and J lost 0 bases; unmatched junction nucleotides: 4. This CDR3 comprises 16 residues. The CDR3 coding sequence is TGTGCCAGCAGCTTCGCAGGGACTAGCTCCTACAATGAGCAGTTCTTC. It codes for CASSFAGTSSYNEQFF.

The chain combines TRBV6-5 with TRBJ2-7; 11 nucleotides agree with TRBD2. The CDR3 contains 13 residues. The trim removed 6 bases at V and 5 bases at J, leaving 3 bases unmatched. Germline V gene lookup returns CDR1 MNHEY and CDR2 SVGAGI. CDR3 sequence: CASRPLAGDEQYV. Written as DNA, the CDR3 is TGTGCCAGCAGACCACTAGCGGGAGACGAGCAGTACGTC.

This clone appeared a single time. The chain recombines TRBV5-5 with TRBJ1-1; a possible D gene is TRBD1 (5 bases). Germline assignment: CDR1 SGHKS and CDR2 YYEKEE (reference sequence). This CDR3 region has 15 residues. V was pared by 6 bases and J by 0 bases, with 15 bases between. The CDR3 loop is CASTLGHLVNTEAFF. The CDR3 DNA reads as TGTGCCAGCACCTTAGGACATTTGGTGAACACTGAAGCTTTCTTT.

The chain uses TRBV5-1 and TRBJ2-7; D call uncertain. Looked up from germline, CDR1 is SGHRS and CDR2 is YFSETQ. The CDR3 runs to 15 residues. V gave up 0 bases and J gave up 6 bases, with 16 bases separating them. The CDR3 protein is CASSLAIDNKREQYF. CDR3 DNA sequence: TGCGCCAGCAGCTTGGCCATTGACAACAAACGCGAGCAGTACTTC. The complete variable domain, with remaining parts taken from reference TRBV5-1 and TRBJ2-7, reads KAGVTQTPRYLIKTRGQQVTLSCSPISGHRSVSWYQQTPGQGLQFLFEYFSETQRNKGNFPGRFSGRQFSNSRSEMNVSTLELGDSALYLCASSLAIDNKREQYFGPGTRLTVT.

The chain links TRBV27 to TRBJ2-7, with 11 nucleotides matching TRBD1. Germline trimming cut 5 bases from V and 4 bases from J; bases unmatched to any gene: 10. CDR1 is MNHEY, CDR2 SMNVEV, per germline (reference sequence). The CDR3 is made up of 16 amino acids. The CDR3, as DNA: TGTGCCAGCAGTCCTGGACAGGGGGCGCCCATTTACGAGCAGTACTTC. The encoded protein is CASSPGQGAPIYEQYF.

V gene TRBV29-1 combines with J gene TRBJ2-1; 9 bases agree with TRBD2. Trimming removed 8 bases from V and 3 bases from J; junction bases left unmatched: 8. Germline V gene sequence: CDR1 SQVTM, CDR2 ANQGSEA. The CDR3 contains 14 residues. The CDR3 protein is CSSLLAGLYNEQFF. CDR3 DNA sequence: TGCAGCTCTCTGCTAGCGGGACTCTACAATGAGCAGTTCTTC.

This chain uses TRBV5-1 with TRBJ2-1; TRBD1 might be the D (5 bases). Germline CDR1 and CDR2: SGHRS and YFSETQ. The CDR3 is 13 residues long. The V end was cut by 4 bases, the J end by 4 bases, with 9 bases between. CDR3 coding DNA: TGCGCCAGCAGCCTGGACAAGTACAATGAGCAGTTCTTC. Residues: CASSLDKYNEQFF.

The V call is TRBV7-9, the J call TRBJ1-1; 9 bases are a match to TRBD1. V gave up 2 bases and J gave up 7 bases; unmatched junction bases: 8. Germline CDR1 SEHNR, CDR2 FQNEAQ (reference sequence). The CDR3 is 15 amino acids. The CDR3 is CASSLMSGQGSEAFF. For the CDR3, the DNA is TGTGCCAGCAGCTTAATGTCGGGACAGGGTAGTGAAGCTTTCTTT.